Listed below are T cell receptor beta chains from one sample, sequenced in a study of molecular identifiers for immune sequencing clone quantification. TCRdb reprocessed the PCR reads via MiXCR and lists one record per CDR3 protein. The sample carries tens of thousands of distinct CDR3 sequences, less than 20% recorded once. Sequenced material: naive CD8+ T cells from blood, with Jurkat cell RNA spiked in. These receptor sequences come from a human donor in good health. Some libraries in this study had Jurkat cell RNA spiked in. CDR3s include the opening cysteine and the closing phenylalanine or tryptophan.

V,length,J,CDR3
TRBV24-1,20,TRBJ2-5,CATSDRLTQLAGEIQETQYF
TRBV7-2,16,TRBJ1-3,CASEDNSLGSGNTIYF
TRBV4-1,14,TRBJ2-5,CASSQMDPRETQYF
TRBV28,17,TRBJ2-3,CASSLIRRRWGTDTQYF
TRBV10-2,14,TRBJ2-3,CASSDGLRAGTQYF
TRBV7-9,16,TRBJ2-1,CASSSPSVGSYNEQFF
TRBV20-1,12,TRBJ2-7,CSANKGLYEQYF
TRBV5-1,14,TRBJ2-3,CASSGGQGADTQYF
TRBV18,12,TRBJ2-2,CASSPPVGELFF
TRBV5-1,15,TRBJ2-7,CASSLVQGGEYEQYF
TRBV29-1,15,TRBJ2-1,CSVPRGVSSYNEQFF
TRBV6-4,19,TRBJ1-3,CASSDIGPGRRFSGNTIYF
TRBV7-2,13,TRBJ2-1,CASSLVPSNEQFF
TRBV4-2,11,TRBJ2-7,CASSQDYEQYF
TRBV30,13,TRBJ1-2,CAWSLGKDYGYTF
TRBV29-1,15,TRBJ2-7,CSVEVWREATYEQYF
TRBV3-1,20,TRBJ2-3,CASSPLMGVREIQTTDTQYF
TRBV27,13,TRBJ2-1,CASTTTVYNEQFF
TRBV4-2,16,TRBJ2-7,CASSQEGRVRTFEQYF
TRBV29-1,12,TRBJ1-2,CSVEASNHGYTF
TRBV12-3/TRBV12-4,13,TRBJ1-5,CAGTSLGYQPQHF
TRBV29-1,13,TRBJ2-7,CSVRYPTSAEQYF
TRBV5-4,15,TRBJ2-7,CASSLGTGNTYEQYF
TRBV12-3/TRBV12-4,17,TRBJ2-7,CASSPYPTAGTYFEQYF
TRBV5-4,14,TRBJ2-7,CASSSSSGSYEQYF
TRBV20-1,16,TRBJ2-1,CSARDPTSGRVDEQFF
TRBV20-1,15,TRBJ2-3,CSARDLRASTDTQYF
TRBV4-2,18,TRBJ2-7,CACSQEGGRALPSYEQYF
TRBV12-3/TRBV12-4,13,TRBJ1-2,CASRAREVEGYTF
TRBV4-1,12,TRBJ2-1,CASSQERDEQFF
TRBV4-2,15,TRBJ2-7,CASSQGTPKTREQYF
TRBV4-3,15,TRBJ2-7,CASSQDAGQLYEQYF
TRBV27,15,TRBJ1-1,CASSLSGRKNTEAFF
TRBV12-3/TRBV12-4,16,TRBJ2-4,CASTSGRALAKNIQYF
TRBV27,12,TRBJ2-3,CASSLRGDTQYF
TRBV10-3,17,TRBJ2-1,CAISESWGTSGSYEQFF